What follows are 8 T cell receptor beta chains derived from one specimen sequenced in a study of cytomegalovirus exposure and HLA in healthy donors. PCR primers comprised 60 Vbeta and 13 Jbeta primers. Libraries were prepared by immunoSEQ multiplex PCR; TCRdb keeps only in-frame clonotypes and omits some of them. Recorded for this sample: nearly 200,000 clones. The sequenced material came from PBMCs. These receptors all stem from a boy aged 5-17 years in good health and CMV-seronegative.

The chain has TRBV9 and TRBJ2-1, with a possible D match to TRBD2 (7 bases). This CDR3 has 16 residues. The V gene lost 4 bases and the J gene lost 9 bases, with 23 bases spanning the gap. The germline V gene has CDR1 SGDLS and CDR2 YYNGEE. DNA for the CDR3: TGTGCCAGCAGCCAAGGAGGAGTCGGGGGGCGTCTTGAGCAGTTCTTC. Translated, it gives CASSQGGVGGRLEQFF.

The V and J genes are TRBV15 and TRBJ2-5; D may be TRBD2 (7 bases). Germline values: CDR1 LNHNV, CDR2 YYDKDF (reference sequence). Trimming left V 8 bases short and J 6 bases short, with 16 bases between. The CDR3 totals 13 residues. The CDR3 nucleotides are TGTGCCACCGCCGGGGGGACATCACAGACCCAGTACTTC. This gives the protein CATAGGTSQTQYF.

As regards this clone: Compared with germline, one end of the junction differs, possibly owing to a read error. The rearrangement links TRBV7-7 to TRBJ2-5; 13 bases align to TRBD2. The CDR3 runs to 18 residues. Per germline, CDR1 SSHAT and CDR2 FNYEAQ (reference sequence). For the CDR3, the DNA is TGTGCTAGCAGCTTAGCAGTAGGACTAGCGGGGGTCCAAGAGACCCAGTACTTC. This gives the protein CASSLAVGLAGVQETQYF.

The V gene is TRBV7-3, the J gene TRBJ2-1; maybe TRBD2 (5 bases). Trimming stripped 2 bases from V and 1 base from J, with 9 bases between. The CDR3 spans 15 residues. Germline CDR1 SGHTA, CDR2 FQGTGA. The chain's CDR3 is CASSLLPGSYNEQFF. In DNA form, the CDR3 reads TGTGCCAGCAGCTTACTGCCGGGATCCTACAATGAGCAGTTCTTC.

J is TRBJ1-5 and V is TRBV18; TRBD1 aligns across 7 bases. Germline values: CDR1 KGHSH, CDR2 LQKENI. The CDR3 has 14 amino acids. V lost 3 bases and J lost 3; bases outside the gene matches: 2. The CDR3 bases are TGTGCCAGCTCACCCACAGGGGACAATCAGCCCCAGCATTTT. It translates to CASSPTGDNQPQHF.

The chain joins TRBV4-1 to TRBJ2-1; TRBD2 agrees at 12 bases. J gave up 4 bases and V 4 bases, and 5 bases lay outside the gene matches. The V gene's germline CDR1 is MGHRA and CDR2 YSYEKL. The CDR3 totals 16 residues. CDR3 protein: CASSLQTSGGYNEQFF. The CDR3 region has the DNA TGCGCCAGCAGCCTCCAGACTAGCGGGGGTTACAATGAGCAGTTCTTC.

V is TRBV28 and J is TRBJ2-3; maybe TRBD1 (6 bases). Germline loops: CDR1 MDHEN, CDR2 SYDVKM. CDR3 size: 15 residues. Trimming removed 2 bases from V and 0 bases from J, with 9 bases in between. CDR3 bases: TGTGCCAGCAGTTTACAGGGGATGAGCACAGATACGCAGTATTTT. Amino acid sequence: CASSLQGMSTDTQYF.

CDR3 region: CASGYRTRGANTDTQYF. In nucleotides, the CDR3 is TGTGCCAGCGGATATAGAACGCGGGGGGCCAACACAGATACGCAGTATTTT. V gene TRBV7-9 combines with J gene TRBJ2-3; 8 nucleotides align to TRBD2. Germline CDR1 reads SEHNR; CDR2 reads FQNEAQ (reference sequence). The CDR3 consists of 17 residues. After removal of 8 bases from V and 2 bases from J, the junction contained 15 bases not matched to a gene.